The T cell receptor (beta chain) described here comes from a study of T cell responses to AZD1222 COVID-19 vaccine. Study-level results: Spike-wide coverage was observed for vaccine-associated CD4 TCRs, with dominant responses at 160-218 and 743-854. Repertoires were obtained only post-peak T cell response. It was only 6 or 7 AZD1222 recipients who were seropositive at baseline. Clonal diversity was possibly underestimated; the donors were predominantly white British and more often female.

Assay used: immunoSEQ multiplex PCR; TCRdb lists only in-frame clones, some missing. The sample records around 47,000 clones, over 75% being singletons. A word on this clone: Its specificity is not known.

Germline values: CDR1 PRHDT, CDR2 FYEKMQ (reference sequence). CDR3 size: 15 residues. Between the trimmed V and J ends, which lost 5 bases and 0 bases, there was a span of 13 bases. The receptor was isolated from an adult who received the MenACWY meningococcal vaccine as a control. The sequencing used peripheral blood, collected 28 days after the second dose of the MenACWY control vaccine. The chain has TRBV13 and TRBJ1-2; no reliable D call. CDR3 nucleotide sequence: TGTGCCAGCAGCCCCCGACCGCAAGCTAACTATGGCTACACCTTC. This gives the protein CASSPRPQANYGYTF.